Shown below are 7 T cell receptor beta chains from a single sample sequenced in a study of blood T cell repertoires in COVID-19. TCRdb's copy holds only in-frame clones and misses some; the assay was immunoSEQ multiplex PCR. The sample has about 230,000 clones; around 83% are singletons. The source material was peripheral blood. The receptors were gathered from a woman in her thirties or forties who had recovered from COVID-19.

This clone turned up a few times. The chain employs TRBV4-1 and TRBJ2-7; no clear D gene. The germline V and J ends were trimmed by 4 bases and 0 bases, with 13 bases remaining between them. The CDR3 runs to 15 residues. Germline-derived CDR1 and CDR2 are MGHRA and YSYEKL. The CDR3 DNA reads TGCGCCAGCAGCCTAGAAGACTCGATCTCCTACGAGCAGTACTTC. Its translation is CASSLEDSISYEQYF.

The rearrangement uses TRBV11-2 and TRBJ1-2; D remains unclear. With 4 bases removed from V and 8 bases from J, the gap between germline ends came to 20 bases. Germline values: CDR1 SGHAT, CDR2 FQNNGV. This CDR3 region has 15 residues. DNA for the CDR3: TGTGCCAGCAGCTCCTTGGCCGCACCATCAAGAGGCTACACCTTC. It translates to CASSSLAAPSRGYTF.

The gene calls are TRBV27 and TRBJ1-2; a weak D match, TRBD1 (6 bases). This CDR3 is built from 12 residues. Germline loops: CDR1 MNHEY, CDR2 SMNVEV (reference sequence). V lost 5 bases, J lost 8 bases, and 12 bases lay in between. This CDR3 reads CASSISGEGYTF. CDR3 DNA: TGTGCCAGCAGTATCTCAGGGGAAGGCTACACCTTC.

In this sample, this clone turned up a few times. The CDR3 DNA reads TGCGCCAGCAGCTTCGACGGCAGGGAAGGCACAGATACGCAGTATTTT. Its translation is CASSFDGREGTDTQYF. The chain carries TRBV5-1 and TRBJ2-3; possibly TRBD1 for D (5 bases). Trimming removed 2 bases at V and 1 base at J, with 14 bases between. In germline, CDR1 is SGHRS, CDR2 YFSETQ. The CDR3 has 16 residues.

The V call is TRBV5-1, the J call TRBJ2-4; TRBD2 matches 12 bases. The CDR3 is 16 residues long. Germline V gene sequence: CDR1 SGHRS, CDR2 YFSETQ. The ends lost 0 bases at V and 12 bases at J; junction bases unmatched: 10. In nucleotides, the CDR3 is TGCGCCAGCAGCTTGGGGGGGACCGGGACTAGCGGGCATCAGTACTTC. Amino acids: CASSLGGTGTSGHQYF.

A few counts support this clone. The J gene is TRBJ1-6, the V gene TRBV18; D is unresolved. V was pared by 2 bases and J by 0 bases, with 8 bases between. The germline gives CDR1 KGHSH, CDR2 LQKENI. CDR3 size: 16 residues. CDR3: CASSPMRSSYNSPLHF. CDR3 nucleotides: TGTGCCAGCTCACCAATGCGGAGCTCCTATAATTCACCCCTCCACTTT.

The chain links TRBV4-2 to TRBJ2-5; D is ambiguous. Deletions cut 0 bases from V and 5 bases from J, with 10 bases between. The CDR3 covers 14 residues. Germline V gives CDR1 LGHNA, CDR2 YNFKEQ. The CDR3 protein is CASSQDGERETQYF. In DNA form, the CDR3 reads TGTGCCAGCAGCCAAGATGGCGAGCGCGAGACCCAGTACTTC.